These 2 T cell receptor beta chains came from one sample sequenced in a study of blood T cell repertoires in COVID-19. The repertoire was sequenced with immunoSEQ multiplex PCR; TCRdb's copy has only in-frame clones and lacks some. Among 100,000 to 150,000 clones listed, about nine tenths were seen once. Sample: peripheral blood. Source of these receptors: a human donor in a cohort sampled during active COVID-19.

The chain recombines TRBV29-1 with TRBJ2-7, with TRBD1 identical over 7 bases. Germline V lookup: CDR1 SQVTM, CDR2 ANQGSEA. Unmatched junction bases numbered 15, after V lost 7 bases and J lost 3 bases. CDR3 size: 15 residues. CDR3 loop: CSELKTGTERYEQYF. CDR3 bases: TGCAGCGAGCTAAAAACCGGGACAGAGCGCTACGAGCAGTACTTC.

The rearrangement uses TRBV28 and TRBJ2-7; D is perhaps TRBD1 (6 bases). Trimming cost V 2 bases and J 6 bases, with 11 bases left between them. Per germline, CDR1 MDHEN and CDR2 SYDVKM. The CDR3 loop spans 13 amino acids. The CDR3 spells CASSLGQSREQYF. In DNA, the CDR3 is TGTGCCAGCAGTTTAGGACAGTCCCGCGAGCAGTACTTC.